This TCR beta chain was recorded in a study of blood T cell repertoires in COVID-19. Study-wide context: Sites across the United States, Italy and Spain contributed samples from acute and convalescent COVID-19.

Data came from immunoSEQ multiplex PCR; TCRdb stores just in-frame clones and leaves some out. The sample holds roughly 130,000 clones; about 80% are singletons and the top ten take more than 9%. This clone is a singleton in its sample. With 6 bases removed from V and 8 bases from J, the gap between germline ends came to 13 bases. CDR1 is KGHSH, CDR2 LQKENI, per germline. This CDR3 has 12 residues. The specimen was peripheral blood. The TCR comes from a woman aged 55 to 70 with acute or convalescent COVID-19. This chain joins TRBV18 and TRBJ1-1, with D maybe TRBD1 (5 bases). CDR3 amino acids: CASSGREGEAFF. The CDR3 DNA reads TGTGCCAGCTCGGGCAGGGAGGGCGAAGCTTTCTTT. Based on the CDR3 plus reference TRBV18 and TRBJ1-1, the full variable domain is NAGVMQNPRHLVRRRGQEARLRCSPMKGHSHVYWYRQLPEEGLKFMVYLQKENIIDESGMPKERFSAEFPKEGPSILRIQQVVRGDSAAYFCASSGREGEAFFGQGTRLTVV.